The clone carrying this T cell receptor (beta chain) was detected only a few times. No antigen is known for it. The CDR3 is made up of 11 amino acids. V lost 6 bases and J lost 4, with 4 bases in between. Germline CDR1 and CDR2: SGDLS and YYNGEE. MiXCR, run by TCRdb on the RT-PCR reads, gives a single entry per CDR3 protein. The sample holds 500,000 to 600,000 distinct CDR3 sequences; around 15% are singletons and the top ten take around 10%. The data are from a study of response to subunit inactivated influenza vaccine. Regarding the study as a whole: Each seasonal flu vaccination may recruit only limited new T cells, authors suggested.

This chain connects TRBV9 to TRBJ2-2; D is unresolved. The starting material was PBMCs from blood, obtained about 11 days after vaccination. The sequence came from a man in his forties or fifties who received an inactivated influenza vaccine. CDR3 amino acids: CASKSTGELFF. The CDR3 DNA is TGTGCCAGCAAGTCCACCGGGGAGCTGTTTTTT.